These 28 T cell receptor beta chains were sequenced from one sample in a study of cytomegalovirus exposure and HLA in healthy donors. Repertoires were generated with immunoSEQ multiplex PCR, while TCRdb's copy carries only in-frame clones and drops some. The table shows 50,000 to 70,000 clones, with 95% occurring only once. The sequenced material came from PBMCs. These receptors originate from a woman aged 18 to 35 in good health and CMV-seropositive.

This rearrangement joins TRBV14 to TRBJ2-7; 10 nucleotides agree with TRBD1. With V trimmed by 4 bases and J by 1 base, 7 bases remained unmatched. CDR1 and CDR2 from the germline V gene are SGHDN and FVKESK. There are 16 residues in the CDR3. The CDR3 is CASSPPGTGVSYEQYF. The CDR3 bases are TGTGCCAGCAGCCCACCCGGGACAGGGGTTTCCTACGAGCAGTACTTC. The full variable domain, completed using reference TRBV14 and TRBJ2-7, is EAGVTQFPSHSVIEKGQTVTLRCDPISGHDNLYWYRRVMGKEIKFLLHFVKESKQDESGMPNNRFLAERTGGTYSTLKVQPAELEDSGVYFCASSPPGTGVSYEQYFGPGTRLTVT.

This chain uses TRBV5-1 with TRBJ2-7; 7 nucleotides align to TRBD2. Germline V gene lookup returns CDR1 SGHRS and CDR2 YFSETQ. The V gene end was trimmed by 5 bases and the J gene end by 1 base; junction bases not matched to a gene: 6. CDR3 length: 14 residues. The CDR3: CASRTIAGSYEQYF. For the CDR3, the DNA is TGCGCCAGCAGAACGATAGCGGGTTCCTACGAGCAGTACTTC.

The V call is TRBV11-1, the J call TRBJ2-3; weak D call: TRBD2 (5 bases). The CDR3 sequence is 14 residues long. The germline CDR1 and CDR2 sequences are SGHAT and FQDESV (reference sequence). The ends were cut back, 2 bases at V and 2 bases at J, with 8 bases in the middle. As DNA, the CDR3 is TGTGCCAGCAGCTTAAGCGGATCCACAGATACGCAGTATTTT. It yields the protein CASSLSGSTDTQYF.

This chain connects TRBV5-1 to TRBJ2-4, with TRBD1 identical over 8 bases. The length of the CDR3 is 15 residues. Unmatched junction bases numbered 8, after V lost 4 bases and J lost 5 bases. Germline CDR1 is SGHRS and CDR2 is YFSETQ. The CDR3 nucleotides read TGCGCCAGCAGCCTCATTACGGGACAGGAAAACATTCAGTACTTC. Its protein is CASSLITGQENIQYF.

This chain uses TRBV28 with TRBJ2-3, with 13 bases matching TRBD2. Germline V gives CDR1 MDHEN, CDR2 SYDVKM. V lost 5 bases, J lost 6 bases, and 11 bases stayed unmatched. This CDR3 has 17 residues. Here the CDR3 DNA reads TGTGCCAGCAGTCGCTCTCAACTAGCGGGGGGGACGGATACGCAGTATTTT. It is translated as CASSRSQLAGGTDTQYF. The full variable domain, completed using reference TRBV28 and TRBJ2-3, is DVKVTQSSRYLVKRTGEKVFLECVQDMDHENMFWYRQDPGLGLRLIYFSYDVKMKEKGDIPEGYSVSREKKERFSLILESASTNQTSMYLCASSRSQLAGGTDTQYFGPGTRLTVL.

This clone showed up just once. The genes are TRBV9 and TRBJ1-3; D is uncertain. This CDR3 contains 13 residues. V gave up 0 bases and J gave up 5 bases, with 6 bases separating them. CDR1 is SGDLS, CDR2 YYNGEE, per germline. For the CDR3, the DNA is TGTGCCAGCAGCGTAGGGGCCCGAAACACCATATATTTT. The encoded protein is CASSVGARNTIYF.

The rearrangement joins TRBV14 to TRBJ1-4; perhaps TRBD1 as D (6 bases). CDR1 SGHDN and CDR2 FVKESK come from the germline V gene. This CDR3 region has 15 residues. V dropped 5 bases and J dropped 7 bases, with 17 bases sitting between them. As DNA, the CDR3 is TGTGCCAGCAGCTTAACTCAGGGGCTGAGTGAAAAACTGTTTTTT. It is translated as CASSLTQGLSEKLFF.

The CDR3: CASSPRQGTDTQYF. CDR3 DNA sequence: TGTGCCAGCAGCCCGCGACAGGGGACAGATACGCAGTATTTT. V and J are TRBV7-2 and TRBJ2-3, with 8 bases lining up with TRBD1. V dropped 5 bases and J dropped 3; count of bases not matched to a gene: 4. CDR1 SGHTA and CDR2 FQGNSA come from the germline V gene. The length of the CDR3 is 14 residues.

The V and J genes are TRBV28 and TRBJ1-3, with D possibly matching TRBD1 (5 bases). V was trimmed by 7 bases and J by 4 bases, leaving 14 bases between them. CDR1 is MDHEN, CDR2 SYDVKM, per germline. The length of the CDR3 is 14 residues. The CDR3 loop is CASTPGGIGNTIYF. CDR3 coding DNA: TGTGCCAGCACTCCCGGGGGGATAGGAAACACCATATATTTT.

The chain links TRBV19 to TRBJ2-3; 12 positions agree with TRBD2. Per the germline V gene, CDR1 is LNHDA and CDR2 is SQIVND (reference sequence). V was pared by 5 bases and J by 0 bases, with 6 bases of the junction left unmatched. The CDR3 contains 17 residues. The DNA of the CDR3 is TGTGCCAGTAGTTCCTTGGGACTAGCGGGTAGCACAGATACGCAGTATTTT. The encoded protein is CASSSLGLAGSTDTQYF.

This chain joins TRBV5-1 and TRBJ2-6, with 8 bases that match TRBD1. Trimming removed 1 base from V and 0 bases from J; junction bases left unmatched: 3. The CDR3 totals 17 residues. Germline values: CDR1 SGHRS, CDR2 YFSETQ. CDR3 nucleotides: TGCGCCAGCAGCTTGCGGACAGGGCCCTCTGGGGCCAACGTCCTGACTTTC. It codes for CASSLRTGPSGANVLTF.

The J gene is TRBJ2-1, the V gene TRBV6-1, with TRBD2 matching over 10 bases. Germline V gives CDR1 MNHNS, CDR2 SASEGT. Trimming at V came to 3 bases and at J to 3 bases, leaving 8 bases not matched to a gene. CDR3 length equals 17 residues. CDR3 residues: CASSEVLAGAGYNEQFF. In nucleotides, the CDR3 is TGTGCCAGCAGTGAGGTTCTAGCGGGAGCGGGCTACAATGAGCAGTTCTTC.

The rearrangement uses TRBV28 and TRBJ1-2; tentatively, D is TRBD1 (5 bases). The V end was cut by 7 bases, the J end by 4 bases, with 16 bases between. Germline V gene data show CDR1 as MDHEN and CDR2 as SYDVKM. The CDR3 covers 14 residues. Written as DNA, the CDR3 is TGTGCCAGCACCGACCCAGGCAGGGTCTATGGCTACACCTTC. Amino acid sequence: CASTDPGRVYGYTF.

The chain combines TRBV7-2 with TRBJ2-5; D call uncertain. Germline V gives CDR1 SGHTA, CDR2 FQGNSA. The CDR3 sequence is 13 residues long. The V end lost 3 bases, the J end lost 3 bases, and 8 bases lay between the germline ends. CDR3 in amino acids: CASSFGGEETQYF. Here the CDR3 DNA reads TGTGCCAGCAGCTTCGGTGGAGAAGAGACCCAGTACTTC.

This clone was found once. CDR3 in amino acids: CASSTGVSSYNEQFF. Here the CDR3 DNA reads TGTGCCAGCAGCACAGGGGTTTCCTCCTACAATGAGCAGTTCTTC. The chain has TRBV6-5 and TRBJ2-1; TRBD1 agrees at 7 bases. The germline gives CDR1 MNHEY, CDR2 SVGAGI. V lost 6 bases and J lost 0; bases outside the gene matches: 5. This CDR3 is 15 amino acids long.

This clone occurred once. V and J are TRBV5-6 and TRBJ1-2; D is possibly TRBD1 (5 bases). The CDR3 is 14 amino acids. Deletions cut 7 bases from V and 1 base from J, with 14 bases between. The germline gives CDR1 SGHDT, CDR2 YYEEEE. CDR3 coding DNA: TGTGCCAGCTCTGGGTCTGGACATAACTATGGCTACACCTTC. Translating gives CASSGSGHNYGYTF.

This clone was counted only a few times. This chain uses TRBV5-1 with TRBJ1-1; TRBD1 might be the D (6 bases). This CDR3 spans 14 amino acids. CDR1 is SGHRS, CDR2 YFSETQ, per germline. V was pared by 2 bases and J by 5 bases, with 13 bases between. The CDR3 here is CASSLPQGSTEAFF. CDR3 DNA sequence: TGCGCCAGCAGCTTACCACAGGGCTCTACTGAAGCTTTCTTT.

The sample holds one count of this clone. The chain is built from TRBV30 and TRBJ1-1; a weak D match, TRBD1 (5 bases). The CDR3 is made up of 12 amino acids. V lost 3 bases, J lost 6 bases, and 11 bases lay in between. Germline CDR1 and CDR2: GTSNPN and SVGIG (reference sequence). CDR3 amino acids: CAWRSRVAEAFF. CDR3 nucleotide sequence: TGTGCCTGGAGGAGCAGGGTAGCTGAAGCTTTCTTT.

This clone showed up just once. The gene calls are TRBV28 and TRBJ1-1; possible D gene TRBD1, 6 bases. This CDR3 is built from 14 residues. The germline V and J ends were trimmed by 2 bases and 11 bases, with 18 bases remaining between them. Germline lookup yields CDR1 MDHEN and CDR2 SYDVKM. In DNA, the CDR3 is TGTGCCAGCAGTTTAACTGGGGGGGCGATGGTCGCTTTCTTT. Protein: CASSLTGGAMVAFF.

The chain recombines TRBV30 with TRBJ2-5; 9 bases match TRBD1. CDR1 and CDR2 from the germline V gene are GTSNPN and SVGIG (reference sequence). The CDR3 loop spans 14 amino acids. J lost 5 bases, V lost 2 bases, and 6 bases had no gene match. The CDR3 DNA reads as TGTGCCTGGAGTAAAACAGGGGGCAGGGAGACCCAGTACTTC. This codes for CAWSKTGGRETQYF.

CDR3 coding DNA: TGTGCCAGCAGCTACGGGACAGATTACGAGCAGTACTTC. It translates to CASSYGTDYEQYF. The chain couples TRBV5-4 to TRBJ2-7; TRBD1 matches 7 bases. The length of the CDR3 is 13 residues. With V trimmed by 3 bases and J by 4 bases, 4 bases remained unmatched. Per germline, CDR1 SGHNT and CDR2 YYREEE (reference sequence).

The chain carries TRBV4-3 and TRBJ2-1, with unresolved D. With 4 bases removed from V and 7 bases from J, the gap between germline ends came to 17 bases. In germline, CDR1 is LGHNA, CDR2 YSLEER. There are 15 residues in the CDR3. CDR3 coding DNA: TGCGCCAGCAGCCCTATGAGCCCCCCTAGGAATGAGCAGTTCTTC. It translates to CASSPMSPPRNEQFF.

The CDR3 is CASSRRDFDNQPQHF. The CDR3 nucleotides read TGTGCCAGCAGCCGCAGGGATTTCGACAATCAGCCCCAGCATTTT. The chain combines TRBV7-8 with TRBJ1-5; D is perhaps TRBD1 (5 bases). CDR1 and CDR2 (germline): SGHVS, FQNEAQ. The CDR3 spans 15 residues. Between the trimmed V and J ends, which lost 5 bases and 3 bases, there was a span of 14 bases.

This chain uses TRBV18 with TRBJ2-7, with 9 bases lining up with TRBD2. The CDR3 sequence is 15 residues long. V trimming: 0 bases; J trimming: 7 bases; junction bases outside the gene matches: 7. In germline, CDR1 is KGHSH, CDR2 LQKENI. CDR3 residues: CASSPPAGGASEQYF. The DNA of the CDR3 is TGTGCCAGCTCACCACCGGCGGGGGGGGCTAGTGAGCAGTACTTC.

Only a few counts were recorded for this clone. This rearrangement joins TRBV20-1 to TRBJ1-1; no definite D call. CDR1 is DFQATT and CDR2 is SNEGSKA in the germline V gene (reference sequence). This CDR3 is 11 amino acids long. V dropped 6 bases and J dropped 3 bases, with 8 bases sitting between them. For the CDR3, the DNA is TGCAGTGCAACGACACACACTGAAGCTTTCTTT. Protein product: CSATTHTEAFF.

The V and J genes are TRBV18 and TRBJ1-6, with D possibly matching TRBD1 (5 bases). Deletions cut 6 bases from V and 8 bases from J, with 14 bases between. Germline V lookup: CDR1 KGHSH, CDR2 LQKENI. The CDR3 is made up of 14 amino acids. The CDR3 loop reads CASSLSGGDSPLHF. CDR3 nucleotide sequence: TGTGCCAGCTCTCTCTCCGGGGGGGATTCACCCCTCCACTTT.

The chain joins TRBV11-2 to TRBJ2-5, with 9 bases aligning to TRBD2. Germline trimming cut 2 bases from V and 5 bases from J; bases unmatched to any gene: 0. The CDR3 has 13 residues. Germline V gives CDR1 SGHAT, CDR2 FQNNGV. DNA for the CDR3: TGTGCCAGCAGCTTAAGCGGGGGGGAGACCCAGTACTTC. Amino acids: CASSLSGGETQYF.

The chain employs TRBV6-1 and TRBJ2-7; 7 nucleotides match TRBD1. Trimming at V came to 6 bases and at J to 5 bases, leaving 10 bases not matched to a gene. The CDR3 covers 14 residues. The germline V gene encodes CDR1 MNHNS and CDR2 SASEGT. The CDR3 loop reads CASRTGKGFDEQYF. CDR3 nucleotides: TGTGCCAGCAGGACAGGGAAGGGTTTTGACGAGCAGTACTTC.